A single TCR beta chain is shown here with its context. Its antigen is not identified. This record belongs to a study of a mutant IDH1 vaccine in newly diagnosed glioma. Study in general: Most patients had radiochemotherapy with temozolomide before enrollment; others had one alone.

Generated by immunoSEQ multiplex PCR, the TCRdb table keeps only in-frame clones and is missing some. The sample carries 68,000 or so clones, around 82% recorded once. Germline V CDR1 and CDR2: SEHNR, FQNEAQ (reference sequence). J was trimmed by 4 bases and V by 7 bases; bases with no gene match: 3. The CDR3 runs 13 residues. Stated time point: week 35, safety follow-up. Each vaccine dose was 300 ug of mutant IDH1 20-mer peptide, with topical imiquimod. Overall study findings and caveats: The authors found pseudoprogression apparently unrelated to changes in top peripheral T cell clonotypes.

Sample: PBMCs, taken from a glioma patient whose treatment included an IDH1 peptide vaccine. This rearrangement joins TRBV7-9 to TRBJ1-2, with 10 bases aligning to TRBD1. The source of this sequence is a man aged 18 to 35 with glioma. Written as DNA, the CDR3 is TGTGCCAGCACCGGGACAGGGGTCTATGGCTACACCTTC. Translation gives CASTGTGVYGYTF.